These 32 T cell receptor beta chains originate from one sample sequenced in a study of metastatic and nonmetastatic thyroid tumors. Prior to thyroid surgery, none of the patients had received any treatment. MiXCR reprocessed the PCR reads for TCRdb. The sample includes around 5,000 clones, over 25% of them seen just once. Sequenced input: adjacent normal tissue. The origin of the receptors is a female donor with papillary thyroid cancer or a benign thyroid nodule (not recorded which). Some clones in this sample may be carry-over from other donors' samples.

The genes are TRBV5-5 and TRBJ1-4; D is undetermined. Germline V lookup: CDR1 SGHKS, CDR2 YYEKEE (reference sequence). The CDR3 sequence is 14 residues long. V was shortened by 4 bases and J by 4 bases, with 11 bases between the two germline ends. Here the CDR3 reads CASSLEGINEKLFF. Written as DNA, the CDR3 is TGTGCCAGCAGCCTTGAAGGGATTAATGAAAAACTGTTTTTT.

This clone was detected a few times. Being one base from a much bigger clone, this may be a read error. The rearrangement joins TRBV6-4 to TRBJ2-1, with 10 bases matching TRBD1. Per the germline V gene, CDR1 is MRHNA and CDR2 is SNTAGT. The V and J ends lost 2 bases and 6 bases, in that order; junction bases with no gene match: 1. This CDR3 region has 14 residues. In nucleotides, the CDR3 is TGTGCCAGCAGTGACAGGACAGGGGGCAATGAGCAGTTCTTC. As protein: CASSDRTGGNEQFF.

By frequency in the sample, this clone is medium-sized. The chain recombines TRBV28 with TRBJ2-7, with TRBD2 identical over 12 bases. Looked up from germline, CDR1 is MDHEN and CDR2 is SYDVKM. This CDR3 spans 21 amino acids. V shed 6 bases, J shed 3 bases, and the junction held 24 bases outside the gene matches. The CDR3 DNA follows: TGTGCCAGCAGCCACGGCGTGGGGACGGGTGGACTAGCGGGACGCGTCTACGAGCAGTACTTC. Protein product: CASSHGVGTGGLAGRVYEQYF.

The V and J genes are TRBV14 and TRBJ2-5; 9 bases match TRBD1. This CDR3 has 14 amino acids. Unmatched junction bases numbered 6, after V lost 5 bases and J lost 5 bases. Germline V lookup: CDR1 SGHDN, CDR2 FVKESK. The CDR3 DNA is TGTGCCAGCAGCTTCGGGACAGGGTGGGAGACCCAGTACTTC. It translates to CASSFGTGWETQYF.

This clone was counted only a few times. V is TRBV6-2 or TRBV6-3 and J is TRBJ2-3; D perhaps matches TRBD1 (6 bases). With 2 bases removed from V and 1 base from J, the gap between germline ends came to 16 bases. Germline lookup yields CDR1 MNHEY and CDR2 SVGEGT. The CDR3 totals 17 residues. CDR3 region: CASSYLPRDIRTDTQYF. CDR3 in DNA: TGTGCCAGCAGTTACCTTCCACGGGACATACGCACAGATACGCAGTATTTT.

The chain uses TRBV5-1 and TRBJ2-2, with 8 bases matching TRBD2. CDR3 length: 14 residues. V was pared by 5 bases and J by 2 bases, with 2 bases of the junction left unmatched. The V gene's germline CDR1 is SGHRS and CDR2 YFSETQ. CDR3 amino acids: CASRRGDNTGELFF. Written as DNA, the CDR3 is TGCGCCAGCAGGCGGGGGGATAACACCGGGGAGCTGTTTTTT.

This clone was seen only once. The V and J genes are TRBV5-1 and TRBJ2-7; D might be TRBD1 (6 bases). The CDR3 has 15 residues. The germline gives CDR1 SGHRS, CDR2 YFSETQ. V shed 0 bases and J shed 2 bases, with 12 bases lying between them. The CDR3 protein is CASSLGQGFTYEQYF. The CDR3 DNA reads TGCGCCAGCAGCTTGGGCCAGGGGTTCACCTACGAGCAGTACTTC.

This rearrangement joins TRBV13 to TRBJ2-3, with 7 bases fitting TRBD2. The CDR3 has 15 residues. The ends lost 5 bases at V and 6 bases at J; junction bases unmatched: 11. Germline V CDR1 and CDR2: PRHDT, FYEKMQ (reference sequence). The CDR3 spells CASSAPASGVDTQYF. CDR3 nucleotide sequence: TGTGCCAGCAGCGCCCCTGCGAGCGGGGTGGATACGCAGTATTTT.

The chain uses TRBV30 and TRBJ1-1, with D perhaps TRBD1 (5 bases). Germline CDR1 GTSNPN, CDR2 SVGIG (reference sequence). The CDR3 is 14 residues long. Trimming shortened V by 2 bases and J by 4 bases, and 14 bases separated the two germline ends. DNA for the CDR3: TGTGCCTGGAGTCCACAGGTCCCAGGCACTGAAGCTTTCTTT. This codes for CAWSPQVPGTEAFF.

CDR3 coding DNA: TGTGCCAGTAGTATGGGACGACAGGTAATGGAGCAGTACTTC. Protein: CASSMGRQVMEQYF. V and J are TRBV19 and TRBJ2-7, with a possible D match to TRBD1 (6 bases). The CDR3 consists of 14 residues. Germline V gene sequence: CDR1 LNHDA, CDR2 SQIVND (reference sequence). The V end lost 3 bases, the J end lost 7 bases, and 16 bases lay between the germline ends.

In this sample, this clone turned up many times. This chain connects TRBV19 to TRBJ2-3; D is ambiguous. This CDR3 has 13 residues. V was trimmed by 1 base and J by 4 bases, leaving 6 bases between them. Germline V lookup: CDR1 LNHDA, CDR2 SQIVND (reference sequence). Here the CDR3 reads CASSIANPDTQYF. As DNA, the CDR3 is TGTGCCAGTAGTATAGCGAACCCAGATACGCAGTATTTT.

The CDR3 loop is CASSISGQGGTGELFF. The DNA for the CDR3 is TGTGCCAGCAGTATCTCAGGCCAGGGTGGGACCGGGGAGCTGTTTTTT. The chain links TRBV6-1 to TRBJ2-2; tentatively, D is TRBD1 (5 bases). The CDR3 is 16 residues long. V was clipped by 5 bases and J by 5 bases, with 18 bases between them. Germline V CDR1 and CDR2: MNHNS, SASEGT.

This clone was observed a handful of times. Distinct nucleotide sequences in the sample also encode this CDR3. The chain combines TRBV5-5 with TRBJ2-7, with 9 nucleotides matching TRBD1. CDR1 and CDR2 from the germline V gene are SGHKS and YYEKEE (reference sequence). V lost 6 bases to trimming and J lost 1 base; unmatched junction nucleotides: 5. CDR3 length: 14 residues. The CDR3, as DNA: TGTGCCAGCATACCGGGACAGGGATCCTACGAGCAGTACTTC. It encodes CASIPGQGSYEQYF.

The V gene is TRBV24-1, the J gene TRBJ2-7, with 11 nucleotides matching TRBD1. V shed 9 bases, J shed 7 bases, and the junction held 10 bases outside the gene matches. Germline CDR1 is KGHDR and CDR2 is SFDVKD. The CDR3 loop spans 14 amino acids. The CDR3 DNA follows: TGTGCCACCCGGACAGGGGGCGAGGCGGGAGAGCAGTACTTC. It translates to CATRTGGEAGEQYF.

This clone turned up a few times. The chain recombines TRBV28 with TRBJ2-6; 7 nucleotides agree with TRBD1. The CDR3 extends over 19 amino acids. After removal of 10 bases from V and 1 base from J, the junction contained 19 bases not matched to a gene. Germline V gene sequence: CDR1 MDHEN, CDR2 SYDVKM. CDR3 sequence: CATDSLSGQATSGANVLTF. The CDR3, as DNA: TGTGCCACCGATTCCCTTAGTGGACAGGCGACTTCTGGGGCCAACGTCCTGACTTTC.

The chain has TRBV11-2 and TRBJ1-1; no reliable D call. V lost 2 bases and J 5 bases, leaving 12 bases between the germline ends. This CDR3 spans 14 amino acids. Germline CDR1 SGHAT, CDR2 FQNNGV. In nucleotides, the CDR3 is TGTGCCAGCAGCTTATTGGCAGGTGAGACTGAAGCTTTCTTT. Translation gives CASSLLAGETEAFF.

J is TRBJ2-1 and V is TRBV30; 7 bases are shared with TRBD2. Germline lookup yields CDR1 GTSNPN and CDR2 SVGIG (reference sequence). This CDR3 has 12 amino acids. The CDR3 here is CSSRGERDEQFF. CDR3 nucleotides: TGTTCTTCCCGGGGGGAACGCGATGAGCAGTTCTTC.

The CDR3, as DNA: TGTGACATCAGTCTCGGACTAGCCTGTACAGATACGCAGTATTTT. Translation gives CDISLGLACTDTQYF. The chain has TRBV12-3 or TRBV12-4 and TRBJ2-3, with 8 bases matching TRBD2. CDR3 length: 15 amino acids.

In the case of this clone: Just one base apart from a much larger clone, this may be a read error. The chain recombines TRBV11-2 with TRBJ2-1, with 15 bases aligning to TRBD2. Looked up from germline, CDR1 is SGHAT and CDR2 is FQNNGV. Unmatched junction bases numbered 11, after V lost 1 base and J lost 7 bases. CDR3 length: 19 amino acids. As DNA, the CDR3 is TGTGCCAGCAGCTTAGGAGGGACTAGCGGGGGGTTGCCGTATAATGAGCAGTTCTTC. Encoded protein: CASSLGGTSGGLPYNEQFF. Full variable domain (missing parts from reference TRBV11-2 and TRBJ2-1): EAGVAQSPRYKIIEKRQSVAFWCNPISGHATLYWYQQILGQGPKLLIQFQNNGVVDDSQLPKDRFSAERLKGVDSTLKIQPAKLEDSAVYLCASSLGGTSGGLPYNEQFFGPGTRLTVL.

This clone was picked up many times. The chain combines TRBV7-8 with TRBJ2-3; 7 bases agree with TRBD1. The junction had 7 bases not matched to a gene; V was cut back by 6 bases and J by 4 bases. This CDR3 is 14 amino acids long. Per the germline V gene, CDR1 is SGHVS and CDR2 is FQNEAQ. The chain's CDR3 is CASSSTTGADTQYF. In nucleotides, the CDR3 is TGTGCCAGCAGTTCAACAACAGGGGCAGATACGCAGTATTTT.

The genes are TRBV3-1 and TRBJ2-2; TRBD1 matches at 9 bases. The CDR3 spans 15 residues. Germline CDR1 LGHDT, CDR2 YNNKEL (reference sequence). After removal of 3 bases from V and 5 bases from J, the junction contained 4 bases not matched to a gene. CDR3 loop: CASSHGTGFTGELFF. CDR3 DNA: TGTGCCAGCAGCCATGGGACAGGGTTTACCGGGGAGCTGTTTTTT. The full variable domain, with the rest looked up from reference TRBV3-1 and TRBJ2-2, is DTAVSQTPKYLVTQMGNDKSIKCEQNLGHDTMYWYKQDSKKFLKIMFSYNNKELIINETVPNRFSPKSPDKAHLNLHINSLELGDSAVYFCASSHGTGFTGELFFGEGSRLTVL.

This clone was counted only a few times. This chain connects TRBV7-2 to TRBJ2-1; D could derive from TRBD1 or TRBD2 (5 bases each). The CDR3 totals 15 residues. The germline V gene encodes CDR1 SGHTA and CDR2 FQGNSA. V gave up 0 bases and J gave up 5 bases, with 11 bases separating them. The DNA for the CDR3 is TGTGCCAGCAGCTTAGCGGGAGACAGCGACAATGAGCAGTTCTTC. This encodes CASSLAGDSDNEQFF.

This clone is termed medium-sized. CDR3 in amino acids: CASSETPDPYNEQFF. In DNA, the CDR3 is TGTGCCAGCAGTGAGACCCCTGACCCATACAATGAGCAGTTCTTC. The V and J genes are TRBV6-4 and TRBJ2-1, with D unresolved. The CDR3 consists of 15 residues. Trimming cost V 3 bases and J 4 bases, with 13 bases left between them. Germline values: CDR1 MRHNA, CDR2 SNTAGT.

For this clone: A much bigger clone sits one base away, suggesting this may be a read error. V and J are TRBV7-2 and TRBJ2-7; 7 bases agree with TRBD1. Trimming took 6 bases from V and 6 from J; bases not matched to a gene: 8. The germline CDR1 and CDR2 sequences are SGHTA and FQGNSA. This CDR3 is 13 amino acids long. CDR3 amino acids: CASRPSGGVEQYF. The CDR3 bases are TGTGCCAGCAGACCCTCAGGGGGTGTCGAGCAGTACTTC.

This clone came up a few times. The junction shows a germline mismatch at one end, possibly a read error. This rearrangement joins TRBV19 to TRBJ1-1; no reliable D call. The CDR3 consists of 13 residues. From germline, CDR1 is LNHDA and CDR2 SQIVND (reference sequence). CDR3 DNA: TGTGCCAGCGTTGTGTCGGAGAACACTGAAGCTTTTTTT. Translated, it gives CASVVSENTEAFF.

As to this clone: The junction does not match germline at one end; this may be a read error. This rearrangement joins TRBV3-1 to TRBJ2-1; possibly TRBD2 for D (5 bases). The germline V gene has CDR1 LGHDT and CDR2 YNNKEL (reference sequence). The length of the CDR3 is 12 residues. The CDR3 protein is CASSQWRADRVF. Here the CDR3 DNA reads TGTGCCAGCAGTCAATGGCGAGCGGATCGGGTCTTC.

This clone was observed a few times. This chain joins TRBV4-2 and TRBJ1-6; no clear D gene. Trimming took 1 base from V and 10 from J, leaving 5 bases between them. The germline gives CDR1 LGHNA, CDR2 YNFKEQ. This CDR3 is built from 12 residues. The CDR3 DNA follows: TGTGCCAGCAGCCAAGTAAACTCACCCCTCCACTTT. Its translation: CASSQVNSPLHF.

This clone is large within its sample. This chain links TRBV6-1 with TRBJ2-7; 9 bases agree with TRBD1. The CDR3 has 15 amino acids. The germline CDR1 and CDR2 sequences are MNHNS and SASEGT. The V and J ends lost 4 bases and 5 bases, in that order; junction bases with no gene match: 9. The CDR3 is CASSGEGTGINEQYF. In DNA, the CDR3 is TGTGCCAGCAGTGGCGAGGGGACAGGGATCAACGAGCAGTACTTC.

This clone was seen only a few times. This sequence joins TRBV4-1 and TRBJ2-7; D not certain. This CDR3 comprises 14 residues. V dropped 2 bases and J dropped 5 bases, with 13 bases sitting between them. Germline V CDR1 and CDR2: MGHRA, YSYEKL. This chain's CDR3 is CASSQSVNSHEQYF. The DNA for the CDR3 is TGCGCCAGCAGCCAAAGCGTAAACTCTCACGAGCAGTACTTC.

CDR3 in amino acids: CASSYSGDEQYF. The DNA for the CDR3 is TGTGCCAGCAGTTACTCCGGGGACGAGCAGTACTTC. The genes are TRBV6-5 and TRBJ2-7; D perhaps matches TRBD2 (5 bases). Germline V lookup: CDR1 MNHEY, CDR2 SVGAGI. Trimming removed 0 bases at V and 5 bases at J, with 5 bases between. This CDR3 comprises 12 residues.

The rearrangement joins TRBV2 to TRBJ2-7; unclear D gene. The CDR3 sequence is 10 residues long. V gave up 6 bases and J gave up 1 base, with 1 base separating them. Germline V gene data show CDR1 as SNHLY and CDR2 as FYNNEI. CDR3 in DNA: TGTGCCAGCAGATCCTACGAGCAGTACTTC. Translating it yields CASRSYEQYF.

The chain combines TRBV12-3 or TRBV12-4 with TRBJ2-1, with D unclear. The CDR3 consists of 15 residues. Trimming pared 3 bases from V and 3 bases from J, leaving 12 bases between. CDR3 DNA: TGTGCCAGCAGTTTTGACCTATCTAACTACAATGAGCAGTTCTTC. It codes for CASSFDLSNYNEQFF.